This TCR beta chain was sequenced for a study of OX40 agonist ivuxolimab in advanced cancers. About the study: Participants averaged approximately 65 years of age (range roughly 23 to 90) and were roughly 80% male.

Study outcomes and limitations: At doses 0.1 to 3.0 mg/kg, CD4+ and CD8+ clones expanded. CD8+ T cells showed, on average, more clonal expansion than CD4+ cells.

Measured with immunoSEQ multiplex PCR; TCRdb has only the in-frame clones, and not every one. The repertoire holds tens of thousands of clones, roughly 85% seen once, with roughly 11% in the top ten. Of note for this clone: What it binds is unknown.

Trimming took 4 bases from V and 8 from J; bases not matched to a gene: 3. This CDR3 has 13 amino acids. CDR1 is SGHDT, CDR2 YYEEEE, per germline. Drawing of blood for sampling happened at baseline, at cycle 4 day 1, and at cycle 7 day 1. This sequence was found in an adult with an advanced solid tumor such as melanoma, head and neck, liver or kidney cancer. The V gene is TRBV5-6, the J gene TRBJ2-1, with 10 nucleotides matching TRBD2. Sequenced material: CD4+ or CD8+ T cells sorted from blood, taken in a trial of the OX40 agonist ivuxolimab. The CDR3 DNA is TGTGCCAGCAGCACCGGGACTAGCGATGAGCAGTTCTTC. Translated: CASSTGTSDEQFF.